This TCR beta chain was retrieved from a study of PD-1 blockade in classical Hodgkin lymphoma. Libraries were prepared by immunoSEQ multiplex PCR; TCRdb keeps only in-frame clonotypes and omits some of them. Among 25,000 to 35,000 clones, approximately 79% were seen once, and the ten largest hold about 0.57%. Details on this clone: What it binds is not known.

Between the trimmed V and J ends, which lost 1 base and 2 bases, there was a span of 4 bases. CDR3 length: 13 amino acids. Germline V gene lookup returns CDR1 MGHDK and CDR2 SYGVNS. Study results and limitations: While CD8+ TCR diversity did not rise significantly by C4D1, CD4+ TCR diversity did. Patients who responded completely had about the same baseline diversity as newly diagnosed patients. Possible causes of repertoire differences, disease activity or prior therapy, remain undefined.

The time point denotes: cycle 4 day 1 (C4D1), after 5 to 7 weeks of nivolumab. With no exception, relapse followed autologous stem cell transplantation in all patients, and brentuximab vedotin exposure varied. Magnetic depletion of unwanted cells isolated CD4+ T cells from thawed PBMCs. Complete response, partial response or progressive disease made up the best responses. The genes are TRBV25-1 and TRBJ2-3; D is undetermined. The TCR sequence derives from a human donor with classical Hodgkin lymphoma. Sequences were derived from CD4+ T cells from blood, sampled before the fourth cycle of nivolumab. This chain's CDR3 is CASSEFATDTQYF. The DNA for the CDR3 is TGTGCCAGCAGTGAATTTGCCACAGATACGCAGTATTTT.